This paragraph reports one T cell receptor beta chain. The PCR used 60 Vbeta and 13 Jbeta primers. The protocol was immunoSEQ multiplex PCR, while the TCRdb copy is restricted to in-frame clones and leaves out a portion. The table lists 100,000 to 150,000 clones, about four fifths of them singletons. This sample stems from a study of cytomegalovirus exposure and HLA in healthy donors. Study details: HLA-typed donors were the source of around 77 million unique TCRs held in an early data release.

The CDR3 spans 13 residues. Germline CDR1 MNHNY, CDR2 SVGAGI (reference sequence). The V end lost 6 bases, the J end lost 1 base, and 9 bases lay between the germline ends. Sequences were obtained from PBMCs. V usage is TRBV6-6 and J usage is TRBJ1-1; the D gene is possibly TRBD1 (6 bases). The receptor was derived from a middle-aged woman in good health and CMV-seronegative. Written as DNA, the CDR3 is TGTGCCAGCAGACTGACAGGGAACACTGAAGCTTTCTTT. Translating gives CASRLTGNTEAFF.